Shown below are 11 T cell receptor beta chains from a single sample sequenced in a study of blood T cell repertoires in COVID-19. TCRdb's table, derived via immunoSEQ multiplex PCR, lists solely in-frame clones and lacks some. The data contain approximately 290,000 clones, 80% to 85% of them seen just once; the ten biggest clones take up about a sixth. What was sequenced was peripheral blood. The source of these receptors is a person aged 70 to 85 with COVID-19, enrolled during active disease.

The chain has TRBV6-2 or TRBV6-3 and TRBJ2-7, with a weak D call TRBD1 (5 bases). Germline CDR1 and CDR2: MNHEY and SVGEGT. Deletions cut 5 bases from V and 3 bases from J, with 8 bases between. The CDR3 loop spans 12 amino acids. CDR3 DNA: TGTGCCAGCAGTGGACAAGTCTACGAGCAGTACTTC. Its translation: CASSGQVYEQYF.

The chain couples TRBV7-2 to TRBJ1-5; D not certain. The germline CDR1 and CDR2 sequences are SGHTA and FQGNSA. V was shortened by 1 base and J by 2 bases, with 9 bases between the two germline ends. The CDR3 is 15 amino acids. The DNA of the CDR3 is TGTGCCAGCAGCTTAGACGGGTCGGGCAATCAGCCCCAGCATTTT. Encoded protein: CASSLDGSGNQPQHF.

This chain uses TRBV5-1 with TRBJ1-3; the D gene is possibly TRBD1 (5 bases). The V end was cut by 2 bases, the J end by 11 bases, with 11 bases between. The germline gives CDR1 SGHRS, CDR2 YFSETQ. The CDR3 has 12 residues. Here the CDR3 DNA reads TGCGCCAGCAGCTTCGGTGGGGGGGCCATATATTTT. The encoded protein is CASSFGGGAIYF.

V gene TRBV19 combines with J gene TRBJ1-6; no definite D call. Per germline, CDR1 LNHDA and CDR2 SQIVND (reference sequence). Trimming took 3 bases from V and 8 from J, leaving 11 bases between them. The CDR3 runs 14 residues. This CDR3 is CASSMDRGDSPLHF. CDR3 in DNA: TGTGCCAGTAGTATGGATCGAGGAGATTCACCCCTCCACTTT.

The V call is TRBV5-1, the J call TRBJ1-1; D ambiguous. This CDR3 is built from 15 residues. Germline CDR1 and CDR2: SGHRS and YFSETQ. Between the trimmed V and J ends, which lost 4 bases and 0 bases, there was a span of 13 bases. The CDR3 loop reads CASSLTEGMNTEAFF. The CDR3 DNA reads TGCGCCAGCAGCCTCACAGAGGGAATGAACACTGAAGCTTTCTTT.

The chain employs TRBV29-1 and TRBJ1-1, with unresolved D. The CDR3 has 11 residues. Per the germline V gene, CDR1 is SQVTM and CDR2 is ANQGSEA. The ends were cut back, 7 bases at V and 4 bases at J, with 10 bases in the middle. CDR3 sequence (DNA): TGCAGCGCAGGACTTGGCACTGAAGCTTTCTTT. It specifies CSAGLGTEAFF.

The chain links TRBV7-3 to TRBJ2-5, with D perhaps TRBD1 (6 bases). CDR1 is SGHTA and CDR2 is FQGTGA in the germline V gene. This CDR3 comprises 18 residues. V was pared by 5 bases and J by 3 bases, with 25 bases between. The CDR3 protein is CASSPRGAVWGQEETQYF. Here the CDR3 DNA reads TGTGCCAGCAGCCCCAGAGGCGCGGTATGGGGGCAAGAAGAGACCCAGTACTTC.

The rearrangement uses TRBV28 and TRBJ2-7; D uncertain. Germline values: CDR1 MDHEN, CDR2 SYDVKM. CDR3 size: 15 residues. V was shortened by 4 bases and J by 2 bases, with 15 bases between the two germline ends. The CDR3 reads CASSSISQVAYEQYF. The CDR3 DNA reads TGTGCCAGCAGTTCTATAAGTCAGGTAGCCTACGAGCAGTACTTC.

This chain joins TRBV29-1 and TRBJ1-3, with a weak D call TRBD1 (5 bases). Trimming took 8 bases from V and 5 from J, leaving 19 bases between them. The CDR3 runs 14 residues. CDR1 and CDR2 (germline): SQVTM, ANQGSEA. CDR3 residues: CSLRLGQKRNTIYF. CDR3 bases: TGCAGCTTGAGGTTGGGGCAGAAGAGAAACACCATATATTTT.

This rearrangement joins TRBV6-2 or TRBV6-3 to TRBJ2-1; 7 nucleotides align to TRBD2. The CDR3 extends over 16 amino acids. Germline CDR1 reads MNHEY; CDR2 reads SVGEGT. The J segment lost 7 bases and the V segment lost 5 bases, leaving 14 bases of the junction unmatched. CDR3 sequence (DNA): TGTGCCAGCAGTCAACGGCTAATGCTAGCGGTTAATGAGCAGTTCTTC. Translated, it gives CASSQRLMLAVNEQFF.

This clone was counted only a few times. The chain recombines TRBV7-2 with TRBJ1-1; TRBD1 matches 9 bases. The germline gives CDR1 SGHTA, CDR2 FQGNSA. This CDR3 has 19 amino acids. With V trimmed by 1 base and J by 0 bases, 12 bases remained unmatched. In nucleotides, the CDR3 is TGTGCCAGCAGCTTAGGGGGATGGGGGACAGGGCGAATGAACACTGAAGCTTTCTTT. Protein: CASSLGGWGTGRMNTEAFF.